Shown below are 30 T cell receptor beta chains from a single sample sequenced in a study of T cells in tuberculosis. Repertoires were generated with immunoSEQ multiplex PCR, while TCRdb's copy carries only in-frame clones and drops some. The sample has over 35,000 clones, 95% seen once; the top ten hold about 3.8%. The sequenced sample was PBMCs. Receptor source: a donor between 10 and 35 years old with latent tuberculosis or without tuberculosis infection.

The chain recombines TRBV5-6 with TRBJ1-4, with 8 bases fitting TRBD1. The CDR3 length is 14 residues. Looked up from germline, CDR1 is SGHDT and CDR2 is YYEEEE. The V and J ends lost 4 bases and 7 bases, in that order; junction bases with no gene match: 6. The DNA of the CDR3 is TGTGCCAGCAGCCTCGCCACAGGGGGTGAAAAACTGTTTTTT. Protein sequence: CASSLATGGEKLFF.

The chain has TRBV27 and TRBJ1-2; 7 bases are a match to TRBD1. V lost 5 bases, J lost 3 bases, and 6 bases stayed unmatched. Germline V CDR1 and CDR2: MNHEY, SMNVEV (reference sequence). This CDR3 spans 14 amino acids. CDR3 loop: CASSQDRAHYGYTF. In DNA form, the CDR3 reads TGTGCCAGCAGTCAAGACAGGGCCCACTATGGCTACACCTTC.

The V and J genes are TRBV10-3 and TRBJ1-5; D unclear. The CDR3 consists of 17 residues. The germline CDR1 and CDR2 sequences are ENHRY and SYGVKD. V lost 5 bases to trimming and J lost 0 bases, with 17 bases between them. CDR3 amino acids: CAISSDSLKDSNQPQHF. The CDR3 DNA sequence: TGTGCCATCAGTTCGGACTCGCTTAAAGATAGCAATCAGCCCCAGCATTTT.

V usage is TRBV30 and J usage is TRBJ2-1; 9 bases are shared with TRBD2. This CDR3 is 14 amino acids long. The germline V gene has CDR1 GTSNPN and CDR2 SVGIG (reference sequence). The J segment lost 10 bases and the V segment lost 3 bases, leaving 10 bases of the junction unmatched. The CDR3 region is CAWRRRGGLKEQFF. For the CDR3, the DNA is TGTGCCTGGAGACGGCGGGGGGGCCTGAAGGAGCAGTTCTTC.

V gene TRBV18 combines with J gene TRBJ2-2; 8 bases agree with TRBD1. This CDR3 region has 15 residues. Germline values: CDR1 KGHSH, CDR2 LQKENI. With V trimmed by 3 bases and J by 6 bases, 6 bases remained unmatched. The CDR3 DNA reads as TGTGCCAGCTCACCGCGGACAGGGAAGGCCGGGGAGCTGTTTTTT. Translation gives CASSPRTGKAGELFF.

The gene calls are TRBV11-2 and TRBJ1-1, with a tentative D call TRBD1 (5 bases). Trimming stripped 5 bases from V and 1 base from J, with 17 bases between. In germline, CDR1 is SGHAT, CDR2 FQNNGV. The CDR3 runs 16 residues. In DNA form, the CDR3 reads TGTGCCAGCAGCAAGCAGGGTTTCCAGAAGAACACTGAAGCTTTCTTT. This encodes CASSKQGFQKNTEAFF.

This clone was counted once. The chain is built from TRBV4-3 and TRBJ2-2; D gene ambiguous. This CDR3 contains 14 residues. CDR1 and CDR2 (germline): LGHNA, YSLEER. Trimming pared 0 bases from V and 6 bases from J, leaving 8 bases between. This CDR3 reads CASSQDPLSGELFF. Written as DNA, the CDR3 is TGCGCCAGCAGCCAAGATCCCTTGTCCGGGGAGCTGTTTTTT.

This chain connects TRBV10-3 to TRBJ2-7, with D possibly matching TRBD1 (5 bases). There are 13 residues in the CDR3. Trimming left V 2 bases short and J 3 bases short, with 8 bases between. Germline CDR1 and CDR2: ENHRY and SYGVKD. This CDR3 is CAISEIRDYEQYF. The CDR3 nucleotides read TGTGCCATCAGTGAGATCAGGGACTACGAGCAGTACTTC.

The V call is TRBV5-1, the J call TRBJ2-5; no clear D. The CDR3 sequence is 14 residues long. Trimming cost V 4 bases and J 5 bases, with 15 bases left between them. Germline lookup yields CDR1 SGHRS and CDR2 YFSETQ. The CDR3 DNA reads TGCGCCAGCAGCCTGGCGCCCGGAGAGGAGACCCAGTACTTC. Translating it yields CASSLAPGEETQYF.

This chain connects TRBV5-4 to TRBJ2-5; 8 nucleotides line up with TRBD1. Germline CDR1 reads SGHNT; CDR2 reads YYREEE (reference sequence). With 4 bases clipped from V and 7 bases from J, the junction kept 9 bases outside the gene matches. CDR3 size: 14 residues. CDR3 sequence (DNA): TGTGCCAGCAGCCTGGACAGGGCCCCGGCGACCCAGTACTTC. Translation gives CASSLDRAPATQYF.

The J gene is TRBJ2-7, the V gene TRBV25-1; 7 bases align to TRBD1. From germline, CDR1 is MGHDK and CDR2 SYGVNS. Unmatched junction bases numbered 5, after V lost 5 bases and J lost 1 base. The CDR3 extends over 14 amino acids. CDR3 in amino acids: CASSPGQKSYEQYF. For the CDR3, the DNA is TGTGCCAGCAGTCCGGGACAGAAGTCCTACGAGCAGTACTTC.

This chain links TRBV6-5 with TRBJ1-2, with 11 bases fitting TRBD1. V shed 1 base and J 5 bases; nucleotides not matched to a gene: 3. There are 15 residues in the CDR3. Germline CDR1 MNHEY, CDR2 SVGAGI. The DNA of the CDR3 is TGTGCCAGCAGTTACTGGGACAGGGGGAGGTATGGCTACACCTTC. Its protein is CASSYWDRGRYGYTF.

The chain couples TRBV14 to TRBJ1-4; 8 bases match TRBD1. V lost 4 bases and J lost 1; bases outside the gene matches: 5. CDR3 length: 16 residues. CDR1 is SGHDN, CDR2 FVKESK, per germline. The CDR3 nucleotides are TGTGCCAGCAGCCCCCGACAGGGGTTAACTAATGAAAAACTGTTTTTT. This translates into CASSPRQGLTNEKLFF.

This clone has just a few counts. The V gene is TRBV5-1, the J gene TRBJ1-1, with 7 bases identical to TRBD1. The germline gives CDR1 SGHRS, CDR2 YFSETQ. The CDR3 loop spans 15 amino acids. Trimming at V came to 4 bases and at J to 0 bases, leaving 6 bases not matched to a gene. CDR3 nucleotide sequence: TGCGCCAGCAGCGTGGAACAGGGGATGAACACTGAAGCTTTCTTT. Translated: CASSVEQGMNTEAFF.

The chain links TRBV19 to TRBJ1-1, with a tentative D call TRBD1 (6 bases). Trimming took 5 bases from V and 1 from J, leaving 11 bases between them. The germline V gene encodes CDR1 LNHDA and CDR2 SQIVND (reference sequence). The CDR3 consists of 14 residues. This CDR3 reads CASSVLQGNTEAFF. DNA of the CDR3: TGTGCCAGTAGTGTGCTACAGGGGAACACTGAAGCTTTCTTT.

The V and J genes are TRBV6-1 and TRBJ1-6, with a possible D match to TRBD1 (6 bases). Trimming took off 1 base at V and 10 bases at J, with 11 bases between the two ends. Per germline, CDR1 MNHNS and CDR2 SASEGT. CDR3 length equals 14 residues. The CDR3 protein is CASSEGRTASPLHF. DNA of the CDR3: TGTGCCAGCAGTGAAGGAAGGACAGCCTCACCCCTCCACTTT.

The chain couples TRBV9 to TRBJ2-6, with D maybe TRBD1 (5 bases). The germline V and J ends were trimmed by 4 bases and 1 base, with 6 bases remaining between them. This CDR3 contains 14 residues. CDR1 and CDR2 from the germline V gene are SGDLS and YYNGEE. For the CDR3, the DNA is TGTGCCAGCAGCCCAGGGTCTGGGGCCAACGTCCTGACTTTC. Its protein is CASSPGSGANVLTF.

The CDR3 DNA sequence: TGTGCCAGCAGCTTGGTTTTGGGACTAGCGGGAAACAATGAGCAGTTCTTC. This gives the protein CASSLVLGLAGNNEQFF. The chain carries TRBV5-4 and TRBJ2-1; 13 bases map to TRBD2. Trimming took 0 bases from V and 5 from J; bases not matched to a gene: 5. The CDR3 has 17 residues. Looked up from germline, CDR1 is SGHNT and CDR2 is YYREEE (reference sequence).

This chain joins TRBV5-4 and TRBJ1-2; TRBD1 aligns across 11 bases. Germline V gives CDR1 SGHNT, CDR2 YYREEE (reference sequence). This CDR3 has 16 residues. Trimming took 3 bases from V and 4 from J; bases not matched to a gene: 8. CDR3 in amino acids: CASSSSDRGHIYGYTF. The CDR3 coding sequence is TGTGCCAGCAGCTCATCGGACAGGGGGCATATCTATGGCTACACCTTC.

The V call is TRBV7-8, the J call TRBJ1-5; 7 nucleotides match TRBD1. The CDR3 spans 14 residues. The V segment lost 6 bases and the J segment 4 bases; nucleotides outside the gene matches: 6. Germline CDR1 reads SGHVS; CDR2 reads FQNEAQ. The CDR3 reads CASRSNRGNQPQHF. In nucleotides, the CDR3 is TGTGCCAGCAGATCGAACAGGGGTAATCAGCCCCAGCATTTT. Complete variable domain (other parts from reference TRBV7-8 and TRBJ1-5): GAGVSQSPRYKVAKRGQDVALRCDPISGHVSLFWYQQALGQGPEFLTYFQNEAQLDKSGLPSDRFFAERPEGSVSTLKIQRTQQEDSAVYLCASRSNRGNQPQHFGDGTRLSIL.

This clone was counted once. Written as DNA, the CDR3 is TGTGCCAGCAGTCAACTCGGACAGGGTTTGACGGGCTACACCTTC. It specifies CASSQLGQGLTGYTF. This chain uses TRBV25-1 with TRBJ1-2; 8 nucleotides match TRBD1. Germline lookup yields CDR1 MGHDK and CDR2 SYGVNS. CDR3 length equals 15 residues. The V gene end was trimmed by 5 bases and the J gene end by 8 bases; junction bases not matched to a gene: 13.

V usage is TRBV19 and J usage is TRBJ1-5; D unresolved. Germline-derived CDR1 and CDR2 are LNHDA and SQIVND (reference sequence). The CDR3 runs 15 residues. The V end was cut by 3 bases, the J end by 2 bases, with 11 bases between. CDR3 DNA: TGTGCCAGTAGTATGATAGCCGGAGGCAATCAGCCCCAGCATTTT. This gives the protein CASSMIAGGNQPQHF.

The V gene is TRBV29-1, the J gene TRBJ1-1; D call uncertain. V was clipped by 7 bases and J by 5 bases, with 23 bases between them. The length of the CDR3 is 15 residues. CDR1 is SQVTM and CDR2 is ANQGSEA in the germline V gene. The CDR3 DNA reads TGCAGCGGCCGCCAACGGGGTAACGGAGGAACTGAAGCTTTCTTT. The encoded protein is CSGRQRGNGGTEAFF.

The genes are TRBV6-1 and TRBJ1-5; D is uncertain. Germline lookup yields CDR1 MNHNS and CDR2 SASEGT. V was pared by 2 bases and J by 0 bases, with 11 bases between. The CDR3 runs 16 residues. CDR3 bases: TGTGCCAGCAGTGAAATCCGACTAATTAGCAATCAGCCCCAGCATTTT. It encodes CASSEIRLISNQPQHF.

The table lists this clone with a count of one. The CDR3 sequence: CASTSGGHGYTF. The DNA for the CDR3 is TGTGCCAGCACTTCAGGGGGCCATGGCTACACCTTC. The V gene is TRBV2, the J gene TRBJ1-2; TRBD1 matches 8 bases. The CDR3 length is 12 residues. Germline V gene lookup returns CDR1 SNHLY and CDR2 FYNNEI. The V segment lost 7 bases and the J segment 6 bases; nucleotides outside the gene matches: 4.

The chain recombines TRBV4-1 with TRBJ2-1; TRBD1 matches 8 bases. This CDR3 is built from 19 residues. The trim removed 0 bases at V and 4 bases at J, leaving 14 bases unmatched. In germline, CDR1 is MGHRA, CDR2 YSYEKL. CDR3 loop: CASSQDSGQVATLYNEQFF. DNA of the CDR3: TGCGCCAGCAGCCAAGATTCGGGACAGGTCGCAACTCTTTACAATGAGCAGTTCTTC.

V gene TRBV20-1 combines with J gene TRBJ2-7, with D possibly being TRBD2 (6 bases). CDR3 length: 11 residues. Germline V CDR1 and CDR2: DFQATT, SNEGSKA (reference sequence). DNA of the CDR3: TGCAGAGCCGGGACTCCGGACGAGCAGTACTTC. As protein: CRAGTPDEQYF.

The rearrangement uses TRBV9 and TRBJ2-7; D is possibly TRBD1 (5 bases). Trimming removed 0 bases from V and 1 base from J, with 8 bases in between. The CDR3 has 14 residues. CDR1 is SGDLS, CDR2 YYNGEE, per germline. CDR3 bases: TGTGCCAGCAGCGTAGCTACAGGATCCTACGAGCAGTACTTC. Residues: CASSVATGSYEQYF.

The gene calls are TRBV5-5 and TRBJ2-7; D possibly corresponds to TRBD1 (6 bases). The CDR3 consists of 14 residues. V gave up 1 base and J gave up 5 bases, with 13 bases separating them. Germline assignment: CDR1 SGHKS and CDR2 YYEKEE (reference sequence). CDR3 region: CASSLWGRGNEQYF. Written as DNA, the CDR3 is TGTGCCAGCAGCTTGTGGGGCAGGGGTAACGAGCAGTACTTC.

The V and J genes are TRBV6-4 and TRBJ1-1; D might be TRBD1 (6 bases). The germline gives CDR1 MRHNA, CDR2 SNTAGT. This CDR3 contains 16 residues. V was clipped by 4 bases and J by 1 base, with 16 bases between them. The CDR3 sequence is CASSGLLQGENTEAFF. CDR3 nucleotides: TGTGCCAGCAGTGGCCTCCTACAGGGCGAGAACACTGAAGCTTTCTTT.